The clone carrying this T cell receptor (beta chain) has a count of ten or more. No antigen is known for it. V was cut by 3 bases and J by 4 bases, with 10 bases left in between. CDR1 LNHDA and CDR2 SQIVND come from the germline V gene (reference sequence). This CDR3 spans 15 amino acids. The time point denotes: technical triplicate 1. Synthesis of cDNA was accomplished via 5'RACE employing 10-nucleotide random UMIs. TCRdb redid the calling of the 5' RACE reads with MiXCR, one entry per CDR3 protein. The sample shows roughly 38,000 distinct CDR3 sequences, 11% of them seen only once. The entry originates in a study of neurological immune-mediated disorders. General study results and limits: Multiple sclerosis, the disease with the least TCR clonal expansion, fell below healthy controls, whereas HTLV-1-associated myelopathy showed the most.

Sequences were obtained from PBMCs. The sequence was collected from a man between 60 and 75 years old with HTLV-1-associated myelopathy (HAM/TSP). The gene calls are TRBV19 and TRBJ2-6; tentative D call: TRBD2 (6 bases). The CDR3 DNA reads as TGTGCCAGTAGTATTGGAGGGCGAGGGGCCAACGTCCTGACTTTC. Protein: CASSIGGRGANVLTF.